This is a list of T cell receptor beta chains from one sample in a study of CD8 T cells in Susac syndrome. TCRdb used MiXCR to reprocess the immunoSEQ multiplex PCR reads, holding one entry per CDR3 protein. The table shows roughly 330,000 distinct CDR3 sequences, with just over 90% occurring only once. What was sequenced was CD4+ T cells from PBMCs. Receptors were obtained from a human donor with multiple sclerosis. CDR3s include the opening cysteine and the closing phenylalanine or tryptophan. Each record gives: J gene, clone size, D gene, V gene, CDR3 DNA, CDR3 protein. A D gene is named only where the DNA matches it firmly. Clone sizes are given selectively: once, few, many, or a class where the clone is expanded.

J gene: TRBJ2-1
clone size: few
D gene: NA
V gene: TRBV20-1
CDR3 DNA: TGCAGTGCTAGAGTTGGGGCGAAAGGGGCAAGCTCCTACAATGAGCAGTTCTTC
CDR3 protein: CSARVGAKGASSYNEQFF

J gene: TRBJ2-2
clone size: NA
D gene: TRBD1
V gene: TRBV10-1
CDR3 DNA: TGCGCCAGCTCGGGACAGGAGAACACCGGGGAGCTGTTTTTT
CDR3 protein: CASSGQENTGELFF

J gene: TRBJ2-1
clone size: NA
D gene: TRBD2
V gene: TRBV6-2/TRBV6-3
CDR3 DNA: TGTGCCAGCAGTTCTCTAGCGGGAGAGGCGCAGTTCTTC
CDR3 protein: CASSSLAGEAQFF

J gene: TRBJ1-2
clone size: NA
D gene: NA
V gene: TRBV12-3/TRBV12-4
CDR3 DNA: TGTGCCAGCAGTTCCCCCGACAGGACTATCTATGGCTACACCTTC
CDR3 protein: CASSSPDRTIYGYTF

J gene: TRBJ2-1
clone size: NA
D gene: TRBD1
V gene: TRBV29-1
CDR3 DNA: TGCAGCGTGGACAGGGGCTTTTCCTACAATGAGCAGTTCTTC
CDR3 protein: CSVDRGFSYNEQFF

J gene: TRBJ2-7
clone size: NA
D gene: NA
V gene: TRBV5-6
CDR3 DNA: TGTGCCAGCAGCTTGCGACGGGCAGGAGCGCCCTACGAGCAGTACTTC
CDR3 protein: CASSLRRAGAPYEQYF

J gene: TRBJ2-2
clone size: NA
D gene: TRBD1
V gene: TRBV18
CDR3 DNA: TGTGCCAGCTCACCACCGGGACAGGGGCCAAACACCGGGGAGCTGTTTTTT
CDR3 protein: CASSPPGQGPNTGELFF

J gene: TRBJ2-1
clone size: NA
D gene: NA
V gene: TRBV7-2
CDR3 DNA: TGTGCCAGCAGCTTAGCCCCACCCGGGGCAGTAAACAATGAGCAGTTCTTC
CDR3 protein: CASSLAPPGAVNNEQFF

J gene: TRBJ2-6
clone size: NA
D gene: NA
V gene: TRBV7-9
CDR3 DNA: TGTGCCAGCAGCTTTCGTGGGGCCAACGTCCTGACTTTC
CDR3 protein: CASSFRGANVLTF

J gene: TRBJ1-6
clone size: NA
D gene: TRBD1
V gene: TRBV30
CDR3 DNA: TGTGCCTGGAGTCCAGGTGACAGGGAAGGTTACTCACCCCTCCACTTT
CDR3 protein: CAWSPGDREGYSPLHF

J gene: TRBJ1-5
clone size: NA
D gene: NA
V gene: TRBV19
CDR3 DNA: TGTGCCGGGCCAAGGTCAACAGGGAGAAATCAGCCCCAGCATTTT
CDR3 protein: CAGPRSTGRNQPQHF

J gene: TRBJ1-2
clone size: NA
D gene: NA
V gene: TRBV9
CDR3 DNA: TGTGCCAGCAGCGGCGGGATTGGCGGTAACTATGGCTACGCCTTC
CDR3 protein: CASSGGIGGNYGYAF

J gene: TRBJ2-7
clone size: NA
D gene: TRBD2
V gene: TRBV9
CDR3 DNA: TGTGCCAGCAGCGGCGGGACTAGCTTCTACGAGCAGTACTTC
CDR3 protein: CASSGGTSFYEQYF

J gene: TRBJ1-2
clone size: NA
D gene: NA
V gene: TRBV1
CDR3 DNA: TGCACCAGCAGCCAAGAGGGCAGACAGCACTATGGCTACACCTTC
CDR3 protein: CTSSQEGRQHYGYTF

J gene: TRBJ2-5
clone size: NA
D gene: TRBD2
V gene: TRBV10-3
CDR3 DNA: TGTGCCATCAGTTTAGCGGGAATGGAGACCCAGTACTTC
CDR3 protein: CAISLAGMETQYF

J gene: TRBJ2-1
clone size: once
D gene: TRBD2
V gene: TRBV19
CDR3 DNA: TGTGCCAGTAGTAGTAGCAGGGGCGCGGGTAGCGGGAGGAGGTACAATGAGCAGTTCTTC
CDR3 protein: CASSSSRGAGSGRRYNEQFF

J gene: TRBJ2-7
clone size: NA
D gene: NA
V gene: TRBV14
CDR3 DNA: TGTGCCAGCAGCCAAGGCTCGGGAGTCTACGAGCAGTACTTC
CDR3 protein: CASSQGSGVYEQYF

J gene: TRBJ2-1
clone size: once
D gene: NA
V gene: TRBV7-8
CDR3 DNA: TGTGCCAGCAGCCCGAGGAGGACCCCCGGCCACAATGAGCAGTTCTTC
CDR3 protein: CASSPRRTPGHNEQFF

J gene: TRBJ2-1
clone size: NA
D gene: TRBD2
V gene: TRBV6-5
CDR3 DNA: TGTGCCAGCAGTCCCCGCCTAGCGGGGGGGAATGAGCAGTTCTTC
CDR3 protein: CASSPRLAGGNEQFF

J gene: TRBJ1-4
clone size: NA
D gene: NA
V gene: TRBV19
CDR3 DNA: TGTGCCAGTATCAGTATGGGCCGAGGCGGGGCTAATGAAAAACTGTTTTTT
CDR3 protein: CASISMGRGGANEKLFF